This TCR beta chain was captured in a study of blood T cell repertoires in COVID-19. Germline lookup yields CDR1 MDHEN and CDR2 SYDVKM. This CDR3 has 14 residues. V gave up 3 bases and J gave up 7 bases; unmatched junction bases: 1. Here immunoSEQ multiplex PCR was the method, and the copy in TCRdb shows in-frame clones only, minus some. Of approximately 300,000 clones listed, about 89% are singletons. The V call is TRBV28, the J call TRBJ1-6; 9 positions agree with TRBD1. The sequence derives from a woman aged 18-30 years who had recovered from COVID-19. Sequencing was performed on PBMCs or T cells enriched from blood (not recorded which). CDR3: CASSFDRGNSPLHF. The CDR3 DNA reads TGTGCCAGCAGTTTCGACAGGGGGAATTCACCCCTCCACTTT. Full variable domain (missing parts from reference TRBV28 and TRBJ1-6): DVKVTQSSRYLVKRTGEKVFLECVQDMDHENMFWYRQDPGLGLRLIYFSYDVKMKEKGDIPEGYSVSREKKERFSLILESASTNQTSMYLCASSFDRGNSPLHFGNGTRLTVT.